Each of the 32 T cell receptor beta chains below was sequenced from the same sample in a study of vaccination and CD4 T cells after COVID-19. The treatment denotes: 10-day PBMC culture with coronavirus spike peptide pools or control peptides (ViraFEST assay). The Oncomine TCR Beta short-read assay generated sequence data from the DNA of cultured CD4+ T cells. TCRdb re-called the PCR reads with MiXCR, one entry per CDR3 protein. In the table there are roughly 20,000 distinct CDR3 sequences, around two fifths of which are singletons. Their cognate antigens are unknown. The specimen comprised CD4+ T cells from blood, cultured in vitro, sampled before SARS-CoV-2 vaccination. Receptors originate from a human donor who had recovered from COVID-19.

This clonotype was observed a handful of times. This chain joins TRBV11-2 and TRBJ1-1; the D gene is possibly TRBD1 (6 bases). Germline V CDR1 and CDR2: SGHAT, FQNNGV. V lost 5 bases and J lost 1, with 14 bases in between. The CDR3 length is 15 residues. Here the CDR3 DNA reads TGTGCCAGCAGCAGGGGGGTTTCACGGAACACTGAAGCTTTCTTT. Its protein product is CASSRGVSRNTEAFF.

The CDR3 here is CSATPGQGLAKNIQYF. CDR3 sequence (DNA): TGCAGTGCGACGCCGGGACAGGGATTAGCCAAAAACATTCAGTACTTC. This rearrangement joins TRBV20-1 to TRBJ2-4; TRBD1 aligns across 9 bases. This CDR3 comprises 16 residues. Trimming took 6 bases from V and 0 from J; bases not matched to a gene: 9. Germline V gene data show CDR1 as DFQATT and CDR2 as SNEGSKA (reference sequence).

The rearrangement joins TRBV6-2 or TRBV6-3 to TRBJ1-1; tentative D call: TRBD1 (5 bases). The length of the CDR3 is 12 residues. Germline values: CDR1 MNHEY, CDR2 SVGEGT. The ends were cut back, 1 base at V and 7 bases at J, with 7 bases in the middle. The CDR3 region has the DNA TGTGCCAGCAGTTACTTGGGGCGTGAAGCTTTCTTT. Protein: CASSYLGREAFF.

This rearrangement joins TRBV6-2 or TRBV6-3 to TRBJ2-4; 10 bases match TRBD2. Germline CDR1 is MNHEY and CDR2 is SVGEGT. The CDR3 sequence is 17 residues long. Losses at the gene ends were 5 bases for V and 2 bases for J; bases not matched to a gene: 9. This CDR3 is CASSLLAGGLTKNIQYF. Here the CDR3 DNA reads TGTGCCAGCAGTCTCTTAGCGGGAGGCCTTACCAAAAACATTCAGTACTTC.

This clonotype occurred a few times. The V and J genes are TRBV4-2 and TRBJ2-3, with 10 bases identical to TRBD2. The V gene end was trimmed by 2 bases and the J gene end by 0 bases; junction bases not matched to a gene: 5. CDR1 and CDR2 (germline): LGHNA, YNFKEQ. The CDR3 covers 17 residues. The CDR3 DNA follows: TGTGCCAGCAGCCAACTGACTAGCGGGTCTAGCACAGATACGCAGTATTTT. Its protein product is CASSQLTSGSSTDTQYF.

This sequence joins TRBV20-1 and TRBJ2-5; 7 nucleotides align to TRBD1. Unmatched junction bases numbered 6, after V lost 0 bases and J lost 5 bases. This CDR3 has 14 amino acids. The germline V gene has CDR1 DFQATT and CDR2 SNEGSKA (reference sequence). This chain's CDR3 is CSARENRGGETQYF. The CDR3 DNA reads TGCAGTGCTAGAGAAAACAGGGGCGGGGAGACCCAGTACTTC.

This clonotype was counted only a few times. V gene TRBV20-1 combines with J gene TRBJ2-3; D is perhaps TRBD1 (6 bases). The CDR3 totals 15 residues. Germline CDR1 reads DFQATT; CDR2 reads SNEGSKA (reference sequence). Trimming took off 5 bases at V and 0 bases at J, with 15 bases between the two ends. CDR3 in DNA: TGCAGTGCTGAGTACAGGGAAATAAGCACAGATACGCAGTATTTT. Translating gives CSAEYREISTDTQYF.

V is TRBV12-3 or TRBV12-4 and J is TRBJ1-1, with D uncertain. Trimming pared 5 bases from V and 1 base from J, leaving 8 bases between. The CDR3 covers 13 residues. The chain's CDR3 is CASSMTTNTEAFF. For the CDR3, the DNA is TGTGCCAGCAGTATGACAACGAACACTGAAGCTTTCTTT.

The genes are TRBV5-4 and TRBJ2-7; tentatively, D is TRBD1 (7 bases). CDR3 length: 14 residues. The V end lost 4 bases, the J end lost 3 bases, and 14 bases lay between the germline ends. Germline V gene lookup returns CDR1 SGHNT and CDR2 YYREEE (reference sequence). Here the CDR3 reads CASSRGTASYEQYF. The CDR3 DNA reads TGTGCCAGCAGCCGGGGGACAGCGAGCTACGAGCAGTACTTC.

This clonotype has more than one count but fewer than ten. This chain joins TRBV7-9 and TRBJ1-1; TRBD1 might be the D (5 bases). V was pared by 2 bases and J by 4 bases, with 11 bases between. From germline, CDR1 is SEHNR and CDR2 FQNEAQ (reference sequence). The CDR3 sequence is 14 residues long. The CDR3 nucleotides are TGTGCCAGCAGCTTAATCTTCAGGGCCACTGAAGCTTTCTTT. Translated, it gives CASSLIFRATEAFF.

There are a few counts of this clonotype. V usage is TRBV6-1 and J usage is TRBJ2-7; D tentatively fits TRBD1 or TRBD2 (6 bases each). The CDR3 loop spans 15 amino acids. The germline V gene has CDR1 MNHNS and CDR2 SASEGT. V was clipped by 8 bases and J by 3 bases, with 20 bases between them. CDR3 loop: CASARRGHPLYEQYF. The CDR3 DNA sequence: TGTGCCAGCGCTAGGCGGGGACACCCCCTCTACGAGCAGTACTTC.

The chain is built from TRBV19 and TRBJ2-1, with 8 positions matching TRBD2. Trimming at V came to 0 bases and at J to 5 bases, leaving 6 bases not matched to a gene. The germline CDR1 and CDR2 sequences are LNHDA and SQIVND (reference sequence). The CDR3 sequence is 16 residues long. The CDR3 sequence is CASSIDRRGADNEQFF. The CDR3 nucleotides are TGTGCCAGTAGTATAGACCGGCGGGGGGCCGACAATGAGCAGTTCTTC.

There are a few counts of this clonotype. This sequence joins TRBV20-1 and TRBJ2-5, with D perhaps TRBD1 (5 bases). The CDR3 covers 13 residues. Trimming shortened V by 5 bases and J by 5 bases, and 15 bases separated the two germline ends. Germline V lookup: CDR1 DFQATT, CDR2 SNEGSKA (reference sequence). CDR3 residues: CSAPAGASETQYF. The CDR3 bases are TGCAGTGCTCCAGCTGGGGCTTCTGAGACCCAGTACTTC.

There are a few counts of this clonotype. The chain has TRBV15 and TRBJ2-2; perhaps TRBD2 as D (5 bases). Germline V gene data show CDR1 as LNHNV and CDR2 as YYDKDF (reference sequence). Trimming stripped 0 bases from V and 7 bases from J, with 18 bases between. The CDR3 sequence is 17 residues long. The chain's CDR3 is CATSRDSGVGYVGELFF. For the CDR3, the DNA is TGTGCCACCAGCAGAGATTCCGGGGTGGGGTACGTCGGGGAGCTGTTTTTT.

This clonotype has only a few counts. The chain employs TRBV10-3 and TRBJ2-5; D is perhaps TRBD1 (5 bases). Germline loops: CDR1 ENHRY, CDR2 SYGVKD. The CDR3 totals 14 residues. Trimming took off 8 bases at V and 1 base at J, with 14 bases between the two ends. The CDR3 sequence is CAIAPGWAQETQYF. In DNA, the CDR3 is TGTGCCATCGCCCCAGGGTGGGCCCAAGAGACCCAGTACTTC.

The CDR3 DNA reads TGTGCCAGCAGCTCTAGCGGGAGTTACAATGAGCAGTTCTTC. It encodes CASSSSGSYNEQFF. The chain joins TRBV6-2 or TRBV6-3 to TRBJ2-1; 10 bases map to TRBD2. The CDR3 contains 14 residues. Germline V CDR1 and CDR2: MNHEY, SVGEGT. Trimming at V came to 6 bases and at J to 4 bases, leaving 3 bases not matched to a gene.

The chain carries TRBV5-4 and TRBJ2-2; D might be TRBD1 or TRBD2, each matching 5 bases. Trimming removed 0 bases at V and 7 bases at J, with 7 bases between. Per the germline V gene, CDR1 is SGHNT and CDR2 is YYREEE (reference sequence). The CDR3 consists of 13 residues. DNA of the CDR3: TGTGCCAGCAGCTTGGTGGGGGACGGGGAGCTGTTTTTT. It translates to CASSLVGDGELFF.

The chain recombines TRBV6-5 with TRBJ2-7; D remains ambiguous. The V gene lost 4 bases and the J gene lost 3 bases, with 10 bases spanning the gap. Germline V CDR1 and CDR2: MNHEY, SVGAGI. The CDR3 totals 13 residues. The CDR3 region has the DNA TGTGCCAGCAGTTCTGACACGAACTACGAGCAGTACTTC. Residues: CASSSDTNYEQYF.

Only a few counts were recorded for this clonotype. The rearrangement uses TRBV19 and TRBJ1-1; D is uncertain. The length of the CDR3 is 13 residues. The germline CDR1 and CDR2 sequences are LNHDA and SQIVND (reference sequence). V was shortened by 3 bases and J by 1 base, with 6 bases between the two germline ends. The CDR3 here is CASSIRGNTEAFF. CDR3 nucleotides: TGTGCCAGTAGTATCCGCGGGAACACTGAAGCTTTCTTT.

This clonotype has only a few counts. The chain combines TRBV20-1 with TRBJ1-2; no clear D. CDR3 size: 14 residues. The V and J ends lost 5 bases and 1 base respectively, with 14 bases between them. Germline lookup yields CDR1 DFQATT and CDR2 SNEGSKA (reference sequence). The CDR3 coding sequence is TGCAGTGCTCAACAGCCTCCGAGTAACTATGGCTACACCTTC. Translation gives CSAQQPPSNYGYTF.

In its sample, this clonotype was seen a few times. The chain recombines TRBV10-3 with TRBJ1-1; no definite D call. V was clipped by 6 bases and J by 0 bases, with 8 bases between them. Per the germline V gene, CDR1 is ENHRY and CDR2 is SYGVKD. The CDR3 consists of 13 residues. The CDR3 DNA is TGTGCCATCAGCGGTAGAATGAACACTGAAGCTTTCTTT. Its translation: CAISGRMNTEAFF.

The chain couples TRBV20-1 to TRBJ2-1; 12 bases align to TRBD2. Unmatched junction bases numbered 14, after V lost 4 bases and J lost 7 bases. The CDR3 spans 17 residues. CDR1 and CDR2 from the germline V gene are DFQATT and SNEGSKA (reference sequence). DNA for the CDR3: TGCAGTGCTACCAACCTAGGACTAGCGGGGAGTAGGAATGAGCAGTTCTTC. Protein sequence: CSATNLGLAGSRNEQFF.

The chain employs TRBV24-1 and TRBJ2-1; the D gene could be TRBD1 or TRBD2 (5 bases each). The CDR3 contains 17 residues. V was pared by 3 bases and J by 2 bases, with 16 bases between. Looked up from germline, CDR1 is KGHDR and CDR2 is SFDVKD. Here the CDR3 DNA reads TGTGCCACCAGTGATCCCGGGTCCCAGGGACCCTACAATGAGCAGTTCTTC. Translating gives CATSDPGSQGPYNEQFF.

The V gene is TRBV21-1, the J gene TRBJ1-1. TRBV21-1 is noted as a pseudogene. The CDR3 covers 17 residues. The CDR3 coding sequence is TGTGCCAGCAGCAAAGTTGCGGCGGCGGGGTCGTACACTGAAGCTTTCTTT. Translation: CASSKVAAAGSYTEAFF.

The chain has TRBV7-2 and TRBJ2-5; 8 nucleotides agree with TRBD2. V lost 1 base to trimming and J lost 2 bases; unmatched junction nucleotides: 9. This CDR3 spans 17 amino acids. Germline-derived CDR1 and CDR2 are SGHTA and FQGNSA. The CDR3 nucleotides are TGTGCCAGCAGCTTAGGTGTGTGGAGCGGGGGACAAGAGACCCAGTACTTC. It translates to CASSLGVWSGGQETQYF.

The chain recombines TRBV28 with TRBJ2-6; a possible D gene is TRBD2 (5 bases). The V end lost 3 bases, the J end lost 2 bases, and 8 bases lay between the germline ends. Germline V gives CDR1 MDHEN, CDR2 SYDVKM. The CDR3 consists of 15 residues. The CDR3 nucleotides read TGTGCCAGCAGTTTTACCGGGGCTGGGGCCAACGTCCTGACTTTC. Translated: CASSFTGAGANVLTF.

This clonotype was counted a few times. The genes are TRBV6-5 and TRBJ1-2; D might be TRBD1 (5 bases). The germline V and J ends were trimmed by 0 bases and 2 bases, with 10 bases remaining between them. Germline CDR1 MNHEY, CDR2 SVGAGI. The CDR3 totals 15 residues. CDR3 loop: CASSYSSGRNYGYTF. The CDR3, as DNA: TGTGCCAGCAGTTACTCATCAGGGAGAAACTATGGCTACACCTTC.

This clonotype was detected a few times. The chain uses TRBV15 and TRBJ2-1; D might be TRBD1 (6 bases). This CDR3 has 16 residues. The germline gives CDR1 LNHNV, CDR2 YYDKDF (reference sequence). Trimming took off 3 bases at V and 6 bases at J, with 18 bases between the two ends. The chain's CDR3 is CATSSPGAGVSNEQFF. The CDR3 coding sequence is TGTGCCACCAGCAGTCCTGGGGCAGGGGTGTCCAATGAGCAGTTCTTC.

Only a few counts were recorded for this clonotype. This chain uses TRBV7-2 with TRBJ2-1; 9 nucleotides align to TRBD1. V was clipped by 1 base and J by 7 bases; unmatched bases: 11. The CDR3 sequence is 17 residues long. CDR1 is SGHTA and CDR2 is FQGNSA in the germline V gene. CDR3 nucleotides: TGTGCCAGCAGCTTAGAACCGGGACAGGGAGTAGCGAATGAGCAGTTCTTC. It yields the protein CASSLEPGQGVANEQFF.

This chain uses TRBV7-2 with TRBJ1-5; D ambiguous. Between the trimmed V and J ends, which lost 10 bases and 1 base, there was a span of 8 bases. This CDR3 has 12 residues. CDR1 is SGHTA and CDR2 is FQGNSA in the germline V gene. CDR3 nucleotides: TGTGCCACGGGTATGAGCAATCAGCCCCAGCATTTT. Encoded protein: CATGMSNQPQHF.

The chain is built from TRBV5-1 and TRBJ1-2; 7 positions match TRBD1. The germline CDR1 and CDR2 sequences are SGHRS and YFSETQ. With 5 bases clipped from V and 5 bases from J, the junction kept 6 bases outside the gene matches. CDR3 size: 13 residues. CDR3 coding DNA: TGCGCCAGCAGATGGGACAGAAATTATGGCTACACCTTC. Amino acid sequence: CASRWDRNYGYTF.

This clonotype was recorded a few times. The rearrangement joins TRBV11-1 to TRBJ1-1, with TRBD1 identical over 7 bases. This CDR3 comprises 14 residues. With 5 bases clipped from V and 3 bases from J, the junction kept 6 bases outside the gene matches. Germline assignment: CDR1 SGHAT and CDR2 FQDESV (reference sequence). The CDR3 here is CASSPQGGHTEAFF. The CDR3 DNA sequence: TGTGCCAGCAGCCCCCAGGGGGGGCACACTGAAGCTTTCTTT.